This TCR beta chain was obtained from a study of graft-versus-host responses after intestinal transplantation. About the research overall: Multivisceral, liver-intestinal, or isolated intestinal transplants were received by the recipients. Every recipient underwent anti-thymocyte globulin induction, then tacrolimus and steroids for roughly three years.

Only in-frame clones appear in the TCRdb table, and some are missing; sequencing was by immunoSEQ multiplex PCR. There are tens of thousands of clones in the sample; 90% occur only once, and roughly 1.3% lies in the top ten. Looked up from germline, CDR1 is SGHVS and CDR2 is FNYEAQ. This CDR3 is built from 13 residues. With 1 base removed from V and 4 bases from J, the gap between germline ends came to 7 bases. This clone has a handful of counts. Its antigen is not identified. Study-wide points: Recipient marrow harbored GvH clones, some of which surfaced first in ileum or blood. High graft-versus-host to host-versus-graft clonal ratios were found in allografts of patients who had graft-donor T cell macrochimerism.

This chain links TRBV7-6 with TRBJ1-1; D is unclear. Specimen: unstimulated CD8+ T cells sorted from spleen or lymph node cells, collected before intestinal transplant. The sequence came from a human donor who received an intestinal transplant. CDR3 protein: CASSLGSGTEAFF. In nucleotides, the CDR3 is TGTGCCAGCAGCTTAGGCTCGGGCACTGAAGCTTTCTTT.